Many counts were recorded for the clone carrying this T cell receptor (beta chain). Its antigen remains unknown. The V segment lost 1 base and the J segment 1 base; nucleotides outside the gene matches: 4. Germline V CDR1 and CDR2: LNHDA, SQIVND (reference sequence). The length of the CDR3 is 15 residues. This specimen comes from a study of molecular identifiers for immune sequencing clone quantification. Study-wide results and limits: The study found clones above 20 RNA copies held over 98% of effector molecules and under 1% in naive cells.

TCRdb re-analysed the PCR reads in MiXCR, keeping a single row per CDR3 protein. The table includes about 640,000 distinct CDR3 sequences, just under 20% detected once. Sequencing was carried out using naive CD8+ T cells from blood, with Jurkat cell RNA spiked in. Specified subset: FACS-sorted CD8+CD4-CCR7+CD45RA+ naive T cells. The J gene is TRBJ2-7, the V gene TRBV19; the match to TRBD1 covers 7 bases. The source is a human donor in good health. Some libraries in this study had Jurkat cell RNA spiked in. The CDR3 sequence: CASSIGQGRSYEQYF. The CDR3 DNA reads TGTGCCAGTAGTATAGGACAGGGACGGTCCTACGAGCAGTACTTC.